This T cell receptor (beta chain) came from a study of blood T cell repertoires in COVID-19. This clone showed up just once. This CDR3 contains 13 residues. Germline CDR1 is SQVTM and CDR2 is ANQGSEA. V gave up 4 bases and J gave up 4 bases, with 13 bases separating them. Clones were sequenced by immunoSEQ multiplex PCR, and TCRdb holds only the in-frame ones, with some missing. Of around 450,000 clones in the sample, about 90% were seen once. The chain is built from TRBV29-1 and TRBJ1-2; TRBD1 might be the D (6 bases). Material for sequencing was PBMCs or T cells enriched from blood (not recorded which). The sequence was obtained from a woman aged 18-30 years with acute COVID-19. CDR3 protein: CSVVGGLVYGYTF. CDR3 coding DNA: TGCAGCGTTGTGGGGGGGCTGGTCTATGGCTACACCTTC.